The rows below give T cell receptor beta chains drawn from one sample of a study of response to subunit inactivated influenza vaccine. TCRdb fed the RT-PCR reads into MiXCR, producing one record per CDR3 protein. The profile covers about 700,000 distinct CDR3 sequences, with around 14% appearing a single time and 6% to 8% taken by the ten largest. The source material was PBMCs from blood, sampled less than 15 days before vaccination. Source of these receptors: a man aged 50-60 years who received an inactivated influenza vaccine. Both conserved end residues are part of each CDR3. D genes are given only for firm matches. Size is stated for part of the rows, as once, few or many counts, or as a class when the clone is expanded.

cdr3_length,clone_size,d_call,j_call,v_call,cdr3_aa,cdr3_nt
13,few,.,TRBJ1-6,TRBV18,CAIPGAGSSPLHF,TGTGCCATACCGGGGGCAGGCAGCTCACCCCTCCACTTT
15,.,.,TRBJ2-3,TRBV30,CAWSPGTFFTDTQYF,TGTGCCTGGAGCCCCGGGACATTCTTCACAGATACGCAGTATTTT
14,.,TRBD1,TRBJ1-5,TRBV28,CASSATGGEKPQHF,TGTGCCAGCAGTGCCACAGGGGGCGAAAAGCCCCAGCATTTT
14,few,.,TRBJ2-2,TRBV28,CASTPQGGAGELFF,TGTGCCAGCACCCCACAGGGTGGGGCCGGGGAGCTGTTTTTT
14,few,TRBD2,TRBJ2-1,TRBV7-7,CASSFQLAGHEQFF,TGTGCCAGCAGCTTTCAACTAGCGGGCCATGAGCAGTTCTTC
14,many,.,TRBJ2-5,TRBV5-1,CASSKGQKQETQYF,TGCGCCAGCAGCAAGGGACAAAAACAAGAGACCCAGTACTTC
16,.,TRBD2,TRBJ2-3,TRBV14,CASSHLAGESTDTQYF,TGTGCCAGCAGCCATCTAGCGGGGGAGAGCACAGATACGCAGTATTTT
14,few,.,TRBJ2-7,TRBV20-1,CSASPRGPSYEQYF,TGCAGTGCTAGTCCCAGGGGACCCTCCTACGAGCAGTACTTC
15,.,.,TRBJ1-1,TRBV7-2,CASTPPGGRISEAFF,TGTGCCAGCACCCCTCCCGGGGGGCGTATCTCTGAAGCTTTCTTT
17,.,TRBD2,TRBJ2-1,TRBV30,CAWSVAAGGSSYNEQFF,TGTGCCTGGAGTGTAGCAGCGGGGGGGAGCTCCTACAATGAGCAGTTCTTC
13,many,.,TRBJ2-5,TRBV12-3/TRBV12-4,CATARDNQETQYF,TGTGCCACCGCCCGGGACAACCAAGAGACCCAGTACTTC
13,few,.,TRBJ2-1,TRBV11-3,CASSLGRINEQFF,TGTGCCAGCAGCTTGGGCAGGATCAATGAGCAGTTCTTC
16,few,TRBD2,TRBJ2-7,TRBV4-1,CASSPGTSGTPYEQYF,TGCGCCAGCAGCCCCGGGACTAGCGGGACCCCCTACGAGCAGTACTTC
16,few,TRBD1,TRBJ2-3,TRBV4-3,CASSQRETGGSDTQYF,TGCGCCAGCAGCCAACGTGAGACAGGGGGTTCAGATACGCAGTATTTT
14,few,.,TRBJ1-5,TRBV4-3,CASSHRGKAQPQHF,TGCGCCAGCAGCCATCGCGGCAAGGCTCAGCCCCAGCATTTT
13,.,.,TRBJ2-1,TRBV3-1,CASSKTSDNEQFF,TGTGCCAGCAGCAAAACTAGTGATAATGAGCAGTTCTTC
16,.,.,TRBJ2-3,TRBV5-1,CASSLADGGSTDTQYF,TGCGCCAGCAGCTTGGCCGACGGGGGCAGCACAGATACGCAGTATTTT
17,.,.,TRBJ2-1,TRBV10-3,CAISDNVRRPSYNEQFF,TGTGCCATCAGTGACAACGTTCGGCGCCCGTCCTACAATGAGCAGTTCTTC
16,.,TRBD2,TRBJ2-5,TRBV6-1,CASSRLAGRFLETQYF,TGTGCCAGCAGTAGACTAGCGGGGAGGTTTTTGGAGACCCAGTACTTC
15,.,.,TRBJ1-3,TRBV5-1,CASSPRDPPGNTIYF,TGCGCCAGCAGCCCGAGGGACCCACCGGGAAACACCATATATTTT
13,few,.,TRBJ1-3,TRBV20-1,CSASSLSGNTIYF,TGCAGTGCTAGCTCCTTATCTGGAAACACCATATATTTT
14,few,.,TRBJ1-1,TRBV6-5,CASSSLEGKTEAFF,TGTGCCAGCAGTTCCCTAGAGGGTAAAACTGAAGCTTTCTTT
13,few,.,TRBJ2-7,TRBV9,CASSPTAAYEQYF,TGTGCCAGCAGCCCCACAGCGGCTTACGAGCAGTACTTC
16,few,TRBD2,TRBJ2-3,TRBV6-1,CAVGLAGGPGTDTQYF,TGTGCCGTCGGACTAGCGGGGGGGCCGGGCACAGATACGCAGTATTTT
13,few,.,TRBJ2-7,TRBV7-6,CASSSATRYEQYF,TGTGCCAGCAGCTCCGCAACCCGCTACGAGCAGTACTTC
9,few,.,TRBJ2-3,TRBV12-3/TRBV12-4,CATGPSPYF,TGTGCCACCGGACCTAGTCCGTATTTT
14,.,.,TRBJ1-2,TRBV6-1,CASRPSDGSHGYTF,TGTGCCAGCAGACCCTCGGACGGCTCACATGGCTACACCTTC
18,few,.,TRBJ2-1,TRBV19,CASSIRHSGGPSYNEQFF,TGTGCCAGTAGTATTCGGCACAGTGGGGGTCCCTCCTACAATGAGCAGTTCTTC